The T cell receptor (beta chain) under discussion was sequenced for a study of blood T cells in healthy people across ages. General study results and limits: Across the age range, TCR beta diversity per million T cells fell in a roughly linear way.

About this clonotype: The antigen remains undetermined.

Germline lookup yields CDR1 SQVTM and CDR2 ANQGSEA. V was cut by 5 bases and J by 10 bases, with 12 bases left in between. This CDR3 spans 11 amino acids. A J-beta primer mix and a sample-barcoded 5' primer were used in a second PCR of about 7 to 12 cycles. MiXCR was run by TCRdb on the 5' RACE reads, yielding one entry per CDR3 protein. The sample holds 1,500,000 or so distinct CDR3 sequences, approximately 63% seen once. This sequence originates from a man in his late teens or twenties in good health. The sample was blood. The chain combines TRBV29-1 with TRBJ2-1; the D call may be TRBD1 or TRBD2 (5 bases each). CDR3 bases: TGCAGCGTTATGAAGTGGGGGGAGCAGTTCTTC. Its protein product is CSVMKWGEQFF.